This T cell receptor beta chain was obtained from a study of T-cell memory formation after mild COVID-19. The study's findings and limits: A second wave expanding day 15 to 37 was CD4+-biased; contracting clones were balanced.

A 5'RACE reaction primed in the constant segment made cDNA libraries of TCR alpha and TCR beta, and these carried sample barcodes and UMIs. TCRdb used MiXCR to reprocess the 5' RACE reads, holding one entry per CDR3 protein. The sample holds some 45,000 distinct CDR3 sequences; 25% to 30% are singletons and the top ten take about two fifths. As to this clonotype: Its target is not known.

Unmatched junction bases numbered 10, after V lost 4 bases and J lost 4 bases. Looked up from germline, CDR1 is SGHRS and CDR2 is YFSETQ. CDR3 length: 15 amino acids. Sequenced sample: PBMCs or a T cell subset sorted from them (not recorded which). The V gene is TRBV5-1, the J gene TRBJ2-7; 8 positions agree with TRBD2. This sequence was found in a man aged 18 to 30 who had mild COVID-19 (a few samples of this study predate the infection). Cell type and time point are not known. DNA for the CDR3: TGCGCCAGCAGCCCCGGGACGGCGGGGGGTTACGAGCAGTACGTC. Protein: CASSPGTAGGYEQYV.